The 30 T cell receptor beta chains listed next were all sequenced from one sample in a study of shared clonotypes between healthy human individuals. Repertoires were generated with immunoSEQ multiplex PCR, while TCRdb's copy carries only in-frame clones and drops some. The repertoire holds 2 million to 3 million clones, with approximately 94% as singletons. Sequencing was carried out using naive CD4+ T cells from PBMCs. The subset was: CD45RA+ positively selected. Receptor source: a man aged 18 to 30 in good health. Some clones in this sample may be carry-over from other donors' samples.

The chain uses TRBV29-1 and TRBJ1-1; 7 bases line up with TRBD1. Germline trimming cut 1 base from V and 5 bases from J; bases unmatched to any gene: 10. Germline loops: CDR1 SQVTM, CDR2 ANQGSEA. This CDR3 contains 15 residues. The CDR3 DNA reads TGCAGCGTTGAAGTGGGTCGCAGGGGGTGGACTGAAGCTTTCTTT. Amino acid sequence: CSVEVGRRGWTEAFF.

The V and J genes are TRBV6-1 and TRBJ2-5; 11 bases map to TRBD2. Trimming at V came to 8 bases and at J to 1 base, leaving 6 bases not matched to a gene. The CDR3 spans 15 residues. The V gene's germline CDR1 is MNHNS and CDR2 SASEGT. The CDR3 coding sequence is TGTGCCAGCCTCTCTGGACTAGCGGGCCAAGAGACCCAGTACTTC. Amino acid sequence: CASLSGLAGQETQYF.

This chain joins TRBV27 and TRBJ2-1; perhaps TRBD1 as D (6 bases). V lost 7 bases and J lost 1, with 11 bases in between. The CDR3 contains 14 residues. The germline gives CDR1 MNHEY, CDR2 SMNVEV (reference sequence). The CDR3 spells CASIKQGSYNEQFF. In nucleotides, the CDR3 is TGTGCCAGCATTAAACAGGGTTCCTACAATGAGCAGTTCTTC.

The chain couples TRBV6-6 to TRBJ2-7; 8 bases agree with TRBD1. The germline CDR1 and CDR2 sequences are MNHNY and SVGAGI (reference sequence). J was trimmed by 2 bases and V by 2 bases; bases with no gene match: 2. The CDR3 has 14 residues. CDR3 in amino acids: CASSYAGQAYEQYF. The CDR3 DNA follows: TGTGCCAGCAGTTACGCGGGACAGGCCTACGAGCAGTACTTC.

The gene calls are TRBV29-1 and TRBJ2-7; tentatively, D is TRBD2 (7 bases). Germline CDR1 is SQVTM and CDR2 is ANQGSEA. Trimming took 6 bases from V and 8 from J, leaving 14 bases between them. This CDR3 has 11 residues. The CDR3 protein is CSVDTGGQQYF. The CDR3, as DNA: TGCAGCGTGGACACGGGGGGCCAGCAGTACTTC.

The chain has TRBV25-1 and TRBJ2-1, with TRBD2 matching over 12 bases. The V segment lost 5 bases and the J segment 4 bases; nucleotides outside the gene matches: 6. CDR3 length equals 16 residues. Germline V gene lookup returns CDR1 MGHDK and CDR2 SYGVNS. The CDR3 loop is CASSTQGLAGYNEQFF. DNA of the CDR3: TGTGCCAGCAGTACACAAGGACTAGCGGGGTACAATGAGCAGTTCTTC.

The rearrangement joins TRBV25-1 to TRBJ1-1, with D perhaps TRBD1 (6 bases). Germline V gene sequence: CDR1 MGHDK, CDR2 SYGVNS. This CDR3 has 14 residues. The V and J ends lost 3 bases and 6 bases respectively, with 14 bases between them. For the CDR3, the DNA is TGTGCCAGCAGTGACAGGGGCTTAAGGGCTGAAGCTTTCTTT. Translating gives CASSDRGLRAEAFF.

The chain couples TRBV6-5 to TRBJ1-6; D uncertain. Germline lookup yields CDR1 MNHEY and CDR2 SVGAGI. Trimming shortened V by 2 bases and J by 10 bases, and 9 bases separated the two germline ends. There are 13 residues in the CDR3. The CDR3 reads CASSYGRRSPLHF. Here the CDR3 DNA reads TGTGCCAGCAGTTACGGAAGGCGGTCACCCCTCCACTTT.

This rearrangement joins TRBV30 to TRBJ2-4; a possible D gene is TRBD2 (6 bases). Germline CDR1 is GTSNPN and CDR2 is SVGIG (reference sequence). CDR3 size: 17 residues. CDR3: CAGERGGNLLAKNIQYF. The CDR3 nucleotides are TGTGCGGGGGAGAGGGGCGGGAACCTTCTAGCCAAAAACATTCAGTACTTC.

The gene calls are TRBV6-5 and TRBJ1-1, with TRBD1 as a possible D gene (5 bases). Trimming shortened V by 0 bases and J by 8 bases, and 16 bases separated the two germline ends. This CDR3 is 15 amino acids long. Germline V gene lookup returns CDR1 MNHEY and CDR2 SVGAGI. The CDR3 DNA reads as TGTGCCAGCAGTTACTCAGGGACGGGGCCCCGCGAAGCTTTCTTT. Its translation is CASSYSGTGPREAFF.

V is TRBV5-6 and J is TRBJ2-7; 7 bases are a match to TRBD1. Trimming at V came to 5 bases and at J to 2 bases, leaving 7 bases not matched to a gene. The CDR3 contains 14 residues. The germline CDR1 and CDR2 sequences are SGHDT and YYEEEE. CDR3 DNA sequence: TGTGCCAGCAGTTTAACCGGGACAGCCTACGAGCAGTACTTC. It codes for CASSLTGTAYEQYF. The full variable domain, rest sourced from reference TRBV5-6 and TRBJ2-7, is DAGVTQSPTHLIKTRGQQVTLRCSPKSGHDTVSWYQQALGQGPQFIFQYYEEEERQRGNFPDRFSGHQFPNYSSELNVNALLLGDSALYLCASSLTGTAYEQYFGPGTRLTVT.

The chain links TRBV5-1 to TRBJ2-4, with D perhaps matching TRBD2 (5 bases). CDR1 and CDR2 (germline): SGHRS, YFSETQ. The length of the CDR3 is 13 residues. With 0 bases removed from V and 9 bases from J, the gap between germline ends came to 10 bases. In DNA form, the CDR3 reads TGCGCCAGCAGCTTGGTGGGAGAAGGCATTCAGTACTTC. This gives the protein CASSLVGEGIQYF.

This clone turned up a few times. In the same sample, other DNA sequences code for this CDR3. J is TRBJ2-7 and V is TRBV9; 10 positions match TRBD1. CDR1 is SGDLS and CDR2 is YYNGEE in the germline V gene. The junction had 0 bases not matched to a gene; V was cut back by 0 bases and J by 3 bases. This CDR3 comprises 14 residues. CDR3 in amino acids: CASSVGDRGYEQYF. In DNA, the CDR3 is TGTGCCAGCAGCGTAGGGGACAGGGGCTACGAGCAGTACTTC. Variable domain in full (rest from reference TRBV9 and TRBJ2-7): DSGVTQTPKHLITATGQRVTLRCSPRSGDLSVYWYQQSLDQGLQFLIQYYNGEERAKGNILERFSAQQFPDLHSELNLSSLELGDSALYFCASSVGDRGYEQYFGPGTRLTVT.

The chain carries TRBV9 and TRBJ1-1; perhaps TRBD1 as D (6 bases). V lost 0 bases and J 4 bases, leaving 25 bases between the germline ends. Germline CDR1 is SGDLS and CDR2 is YYNGEE. The CDR3 runs to 19 residues. CDR3 in amino acids: CASSVAGSFGSRGGTEAFF. The CDR3 bases are TGTGCCAGCAGCGTAGCGGGCTCTTTCGGGAGTCGAGGGGGCACTGAAGCTTTCTTT.

The rearrangement joins TRBV18 to TRBJ2-2, with 7 bases identical to TRBD1. The CDR3 is 15 amino acids. V was clipped by 3 bases and J by 4 bases; unmatched bases: 5. Germline CDR1 and CDR2: KGHSH and LQKENI. CDR3 DNA sequence: TGTGCCAGCTCACCGGGACAGAGAACCACCGGGGAGCTGTTTTTT. Protein: CASSPGQRTTGELFF.

The J gene is TRBJ2-1, the V gene TRBV18; the match to TRBD2 covers 11 bases. The CDR3 length is 17 residues. Germline CDR1 KGHSH, CDR2 LQKENI. Trimming at V came to 2 bases and at J to 2 bases, leaving 5 bases not matched to a gene. The CDR3 coding sequence is TGTGCCAGCTCACCATTTACTAGCGGGAGTACCTACAATGAGCAGTTCTTC. This translates into CASSPFTSGSTYNEQFF.

This clone was detected only once. The rearrangement uses TRBV30 and TRBJ2-1; D gene ambiguous. This CDR3 spans 10 amino acids. Germline V lookup: CDR1 GTSNPN, CDR2 SVGIG (reference sequence). V was pared by 7 bases and J by 6 bases, with 7 bases between. The CDR3 sequence: CASQSNEQFF. CDR3 nucleotides: TGTGCCTCACAATCCAATGAGCAGTTCTTC.

This chain links TRBV7-2 with TRBJ2-7; 11 bases align to TRBD1. The CDR3 runs to 15 residues. V lost 4 bases and J lost 5; bases outside the gene matches: 7. In germline, CDR1 is SGHTA, CDR2 FQGNSA. The DNA for the CDR3 is TGTGCCAGCAGCTCGACGGACAGGGGGCTCGACGAGCAGTACTTC. Translated, it gives CASSSTDRGLDEQYF. Based on the CDR3 plus reference TRBV7-2 and TRBJ2-7, the full variable domain is GAGVSQSPSNKVTEKGKDVELRCDPISGHTALYWYRQSLGQGLEFLIYFQGNSAPDKSGLPSDRFSAERTGGSVSTLTIQRTQQEDSAVYLCASSSTDRGLDEQYFGPGTRLTVT.

This clone was counted once. The chain combines TRBV4-1 with TRBJ1-5; D is uncertain. The V end was cut by 0 bases, the J end by 3 bases, with 12 bases between. The CDR3 has 16 amino acids. CDR1 is MGHRA and CDR2 is YSYEKL in the germline V gene. The CDR3 DNA sequence: TGCGCCAGCAGCCAAGAATCGGTAGTTTCCAATCAGCCCCAGCATTTT. This translates into CASSQESVVSNQPQHF.

The chain is built from TRBV5-6 and TRBJ2-1; either TRBD1 or TRBD2 may fit D (5 bases each). This CDR3 is built from 16 residues. Germline CDR1 and CDR2: SGHDT and YYEEEE. The V end lost 2 bases, the J end lost 6 bases, and 18 bases lay between the germline ends. CDR3 sequence reads: CASSFFGGGTPNEQFF. The DNA of the CDR3 is TGTGCCAGCAGCTTTTTTGGTGGTGGGACGCCCAATGAGCAGTTCTTC.

This clone came up once. The chain combines TRBV5-1 with TRBJ2-7; the match to TRBD2 covers 7 bases. The CDR3 has 13 residues. Losses at the gene ends were 5 bases for V and 10 bases for J; bases not matched to a gene: 12. In germline, CDR1 is SGHRS, CDR2 YFSETQ. Written as DNA, the CDR3 is TGCGCCAGCAGAGCGGGACCCGGCGAAGAACAGTACTTC. The encoded protein is CASRAGPGEEQYF.

A single count supports this clone. The gene calls are TRBV28 and TRBJ1-3; 9 bases line up with TRBD1. Trimming took 6 bases from V and 4 from J; bases not matched to a gene: 10. CDR3 length: 16 residues. In germline, CDR1 is MDHEN, CDR2 SYDVKM. The DNA of the CDR3 is TGTGCCAGCAGAGACGGGGGGACAGGGTCAGGAAACACCATATATTTT. Translating gives CASRDGGTGSGNTIYF.

The table lists this clone with a count of one. The chain carries TRBV19 and TRBJ1-2; D gene ambiguous. Germline V lookup: CDR1 LNHDA, CDR2 SQIVND (reference sequence). The V gene lost 3 bases and the J gene lost 2 bases, with 7 bases spanning the gap. The CDR3 consists of 13 residues. CDR3 amino acids: CASSIHSNYGYTF. The CDR3 bases are TGTGCCAGTAGTATTCACAGCAACTATGGCTACACCTTC.

As to this clone: The sample has other DNA sequences that encode this CDR3 too. This chain connects TRBV5-1 to TRBJ1-5, with D possibly matching TRBD1 (6 bases). The CDR3 has 14 residues. The V end was cut by 0 bases, the J end by 2 bases, with 6 bases between. Germline-derived CDR1 and CDR2 are SGHRS and YFSETQ. CDR3 loop: CASSLDRGNQPQHF. CDR3 in DNA: TGCGCCAGCAGCTTGGACAGGGGCAATCAGCCCCAGCATTTT.

The chain recombines TRBV6-5 with TRBJ2-2; D is possibly TRBD1 (7 bases). Germline V lookup: CDR1 MNHEY, CDR2 SVGAGI. The CDR3 loop spans 14 amino acids. Between the trimmed V and J ends, which lost 6 bases and 6 bases, there was a span of 14 bases. The CDR3 DNA reads as TGTGCCAGCAGCCTGCAGGGGGGCGCCGGGGAGCTGTTTTTT. It yields the protein CASSLQGGAGELFF.

This chain connects TRBV10-1 to TRBJ2-1, with D possibly matching TRBD2 (6 bases). The CDR3 is made up of 13 amino acids. Germline V gene lookup returns CDR1 WNHNN and CDR2 SYGVQD (reference sequence). V lost 4 bases, J lost 12 bases, and 16 bases lay in between. CDR3: CASSGDRRGLQFF. The DNA of the CDR3 is TGCGCCAGCAGTGGGGATCGGAGGGGTTTGCAGTTCTTC.

The rearrangement joins TRBV28 to TRBJ2-5, with a weak D call TRBD2 (7 bases). Germline CDR1 MDHEN, CDR2 SYDVKM. The V end was cut by 2 bases, the J end by 5 bases, with 15 bases between. The CDR3 has 15 residues. This CDR3 is CASSLPGGPQETQYF. CDR3 nucleotide sequence: TGTGCCAGCAGTTTACCGGGGGGCCCCCAGGAGACCCAGTACTTC.

This chain joins TRBV5-6 and TRBJ2-1, with 12 bases identical to TRBD2. V trimming: 4 bases; J trimming: 13 bases; junction bases outside the gene matches: 3. CDR1 is SGHDT, CDR2 YYEEEE, per germline. This CDR3 is built from 12 residues. The CDR3 DNA reads as TGTGCCAGCAGCCCTAGCGGGAGGGCCCAGTTCTTC. As protein: CASSPSGRAQFF.

The CDR3 DNA follows: TGCGCCAGCAGCTTGGTAGCGGCCATTTCCTACGAGCAGTACTTC. It yields the protein CASSLVAAISYEQYF. The chain combines TRBV5-1 with TRBJ2-7; TRBD2 might be the D (6 bases). The V and J ends lost 0 bases and 1 base respectively, with 11 bases between them. CDR1 SGHRS and CDR2 YFSETQ come from the germline V gene. The CDR3 consists of 15 residues.

V is TRBV5-6 and J is TRBJ2-2; 10 nucleotides align to TRBD1. The CDR3 runs to 16 residues. The germline V gene encodes CDR1 SGHDT and CDR2 YYEEEE. V dropped 0 bases and J dropped 3; count of bases not matched to a gene: 2. This chain's CDR3 is CASSLGQGAYTGELFF. The CDR3 bases are TGTGCCAGCAGCTTGGGACAGGGGGCCTACACCGGGGAGCTGTTTTTT.